Below, one T cell receptor beta chain is given with its context. Its antigen remains unknown. The data derive from a study of graft-versus-host responses after intestinal transplantation. Study information: In this cohort, recipients had multivisceral, liver-intestinal, or isolated intestinal transplants. Study observations and caveats: Declines in HvG clones occurring early post-transplant were associated with peak circulating GvH clone levels.

The method was immunoSEQ multiplex PCR; TCRdb's version includes in-frame clones alone and lacks a portion of them. There are 75,000 to 100,000 clones in the sample; around 90% occur only once, and around 16% lies in the top ten. Germline CDR1 SGDLS, CDR2 YYNGEE. With V trimmed by 4 bases and J by 5 bases, 8 bases remained unmatched. The CDR3 length is 15 residues. The chain has TRBV9 and TRBJ2-5, with TRBD1 matching 10 bases. The receptor was isolated from a human patient who received an intestinal transplant, so some T cells may come from the graft donor. The starting material was PBMCs, obtained approximately 420 days after intestinal transplant. CDR3 sequence (DNA): TGTGCCAGCAGCCCACGGACAGGGGGTGTGGAGACCCAGTACTTC. Translation: CASSPRTGGVETQYF.